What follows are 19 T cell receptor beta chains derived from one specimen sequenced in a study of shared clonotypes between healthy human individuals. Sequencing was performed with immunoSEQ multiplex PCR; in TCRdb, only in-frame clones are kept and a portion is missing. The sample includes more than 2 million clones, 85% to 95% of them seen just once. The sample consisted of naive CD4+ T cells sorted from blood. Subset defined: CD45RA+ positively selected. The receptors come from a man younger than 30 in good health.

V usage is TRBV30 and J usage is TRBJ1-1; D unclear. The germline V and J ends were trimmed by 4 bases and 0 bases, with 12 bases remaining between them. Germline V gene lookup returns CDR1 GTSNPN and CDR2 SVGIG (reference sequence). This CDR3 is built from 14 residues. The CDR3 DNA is TGTGCCTGGATAAAGACGGAGTTGAACACTGAAGCTTTCTTT. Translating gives CAWIKTELNTEAFF. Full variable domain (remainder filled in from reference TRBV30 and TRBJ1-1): SQTIHQWPATLVQPVGSPLSLECTVEGTSNPNLYWYRQAAGRGLQLLFYSVGIGQISSEVPQNLSASRPQDRQFILSSKKLLLSDSGFYLCAWIKTELNTEAFFGQGTRLTVV.

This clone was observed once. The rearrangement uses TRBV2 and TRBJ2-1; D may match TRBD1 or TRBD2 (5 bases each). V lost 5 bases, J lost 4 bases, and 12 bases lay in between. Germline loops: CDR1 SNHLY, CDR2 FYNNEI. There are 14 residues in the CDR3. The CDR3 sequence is CASSSGRYYNEQFF. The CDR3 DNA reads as TGTGCCAGCAGTTCGGGACGGTATTACAATGAGCAGTTCTTC.

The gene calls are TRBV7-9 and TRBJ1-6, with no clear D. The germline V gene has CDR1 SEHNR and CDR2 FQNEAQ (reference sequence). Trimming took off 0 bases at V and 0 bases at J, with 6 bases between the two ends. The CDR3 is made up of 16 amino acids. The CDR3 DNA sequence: TGTGCCAGCAGCTTAGCAGTGAGCTCCTATAATTCACCCCTCCACTTT. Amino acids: CASSLAVSSYNSPLHF.

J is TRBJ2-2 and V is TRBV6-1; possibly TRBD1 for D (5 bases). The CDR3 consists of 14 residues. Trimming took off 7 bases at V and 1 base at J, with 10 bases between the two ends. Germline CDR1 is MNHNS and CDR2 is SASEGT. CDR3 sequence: CASTYRRNTGELFF. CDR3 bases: TGTGCCAGCACTTACAGGAGGAACACCGGGGAGCTGTTTTTT.

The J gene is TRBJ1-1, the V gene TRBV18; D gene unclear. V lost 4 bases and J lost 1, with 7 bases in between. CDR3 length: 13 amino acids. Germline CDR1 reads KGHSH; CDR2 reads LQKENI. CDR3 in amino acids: CASSQSPNTEAFF. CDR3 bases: TGTGCCAGCTCACAATCCCCGAACACTGAAGCTTTCTTT.

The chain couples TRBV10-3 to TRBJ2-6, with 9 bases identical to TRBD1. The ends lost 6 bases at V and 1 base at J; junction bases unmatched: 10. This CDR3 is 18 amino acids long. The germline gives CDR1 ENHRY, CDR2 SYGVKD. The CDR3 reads CAIRDWDRVSSGANVLTF. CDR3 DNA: TGTGCCATCAGGGATTGGGACAGGGTAAGTTCTGGGGCCAACGTCCTGACTTTC.

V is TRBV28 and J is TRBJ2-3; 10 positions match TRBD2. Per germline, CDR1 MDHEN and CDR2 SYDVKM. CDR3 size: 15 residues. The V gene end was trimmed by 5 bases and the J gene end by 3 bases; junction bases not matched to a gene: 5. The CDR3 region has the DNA TGTGCCAGCAGTGCCCCGGGACTAGCGACAGATACGCAGTATTTT. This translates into CASSAPGLATDTQYF.

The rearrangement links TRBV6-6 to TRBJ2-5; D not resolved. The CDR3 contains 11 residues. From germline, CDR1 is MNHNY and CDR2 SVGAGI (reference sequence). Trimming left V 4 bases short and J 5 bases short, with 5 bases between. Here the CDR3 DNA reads TGTGCCAGCAGTTTCGTGGAGACCCAGTACTTC. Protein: CASSFVETQYF.

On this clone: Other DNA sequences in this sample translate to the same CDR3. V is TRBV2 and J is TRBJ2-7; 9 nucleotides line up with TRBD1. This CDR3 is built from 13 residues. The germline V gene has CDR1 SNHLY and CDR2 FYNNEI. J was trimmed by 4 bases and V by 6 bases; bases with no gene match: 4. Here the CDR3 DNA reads TGTGCCAGCAGCGAACAGGGGGCTTACGAGCAGTACTTC. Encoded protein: CASSEQGAYEQYF.

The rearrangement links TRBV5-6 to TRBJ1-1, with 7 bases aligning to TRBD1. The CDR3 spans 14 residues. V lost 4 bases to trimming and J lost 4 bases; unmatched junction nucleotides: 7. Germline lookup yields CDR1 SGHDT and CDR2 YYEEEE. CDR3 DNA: TGTGCCAGCAGCGTAGGAAAGGGGGCCACTGAAGCTTTCTTT. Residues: CASSVGKGATEAFF.

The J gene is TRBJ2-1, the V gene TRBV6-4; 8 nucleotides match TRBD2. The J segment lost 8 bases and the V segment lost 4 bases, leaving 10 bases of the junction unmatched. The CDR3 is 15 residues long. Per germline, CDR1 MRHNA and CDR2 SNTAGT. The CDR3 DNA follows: TGTGCCAGCAGTGGGACTAGCAGTAGGTTCGATGAGCAGTTCTTC. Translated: CASSGTSSRFDEQFF.

This CDR3 reads CASSVEGRVYGYTF. The CDR3 coding sequence is TGTGCCAGCAGCGTCGAGGGGCGCGTCTATGGCTACACCTTC. The gene calls are TRBV9 and TRBJ1-2; D perhaps matches TRBD1 (5 bases). The germline gives CDR1 SGDLS, CDR2 YYNGEE. The CDR3 extends over 14 amino acids. V was pared by 2 bases and J by 4 bases, with 12 bases between. Filled out from reference TRBV9 and TRBJ1-2, the complete variable domain reads DSGVTQTPKHLITATGQRVTLRCSPRSGDLSVYWYQQSLDQGLQFLIQYYNGEERAKGNILERFSAQQFPDLHSELNLSSLELGDSALYFCASSVEGRVYGYTFGSGTRLTVV.

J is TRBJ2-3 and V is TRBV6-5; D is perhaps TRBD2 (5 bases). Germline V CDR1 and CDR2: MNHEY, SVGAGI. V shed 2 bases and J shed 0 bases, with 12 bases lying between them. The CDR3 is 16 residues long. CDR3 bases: TGTGCCAGCAGTTACAGGTCTAGCTCTAGCACAGATACGCAGTATTTT. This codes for CASSYRSSSSTDTQYF.

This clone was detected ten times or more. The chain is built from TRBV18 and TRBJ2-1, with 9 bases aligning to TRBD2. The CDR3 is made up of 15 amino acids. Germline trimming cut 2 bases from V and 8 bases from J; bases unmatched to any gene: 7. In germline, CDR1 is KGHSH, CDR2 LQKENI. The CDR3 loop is CASSPRTSGRDEQFF. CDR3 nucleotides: TGTGCCAGCTCACCAAGAACTAGCGGGCGCGATGAGCAGTTCTTC.

Here the CDR3 reads CASSSTMSGGTYEQYF. The CDR3 DNA reads TGTGCCAGCAGCTCTACTATGAGCGGAGGGACCTACGAGCAGTACTTC. The J gene is TRBJ2-7, the V gene TRBV7-6; D is possibly TRBD2 (6 bases). CDR1 and CDR2 from the germline V gene are SGHVS and FNYEAQ. The CDR3 is 16 amino acids. The germline V and J ends were trimmed by 4 bases and 2 bases, with 18 bases remaining between them.

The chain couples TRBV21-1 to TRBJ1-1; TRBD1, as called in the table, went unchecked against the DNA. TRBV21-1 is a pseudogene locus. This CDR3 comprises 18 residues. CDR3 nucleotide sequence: TGTGCCAGCAGCACGTTAAATCACACCCGGGACAGAAGGTCTGAAGCTTTCTTT. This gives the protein CASSTLNHTRDRRSEAFF.

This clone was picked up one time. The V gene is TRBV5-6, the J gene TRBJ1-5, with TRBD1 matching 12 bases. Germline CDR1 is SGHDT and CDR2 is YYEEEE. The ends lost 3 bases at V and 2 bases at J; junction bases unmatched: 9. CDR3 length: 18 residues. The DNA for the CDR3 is TGTGCCAGCAGCTACGGGACAGGGGGCCTTCAAGGCAATCAGCCCCAGCATTTT. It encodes CASSYGTGGLQGNQPQHF.

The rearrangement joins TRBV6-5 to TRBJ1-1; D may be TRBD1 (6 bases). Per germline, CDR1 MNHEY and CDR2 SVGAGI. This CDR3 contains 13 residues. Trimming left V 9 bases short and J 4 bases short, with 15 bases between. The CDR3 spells CASSGELGTEAFF. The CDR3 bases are TGTGCCAGTTCAGGGGAGTTGGGCACTGAAGCTTTCTTT.

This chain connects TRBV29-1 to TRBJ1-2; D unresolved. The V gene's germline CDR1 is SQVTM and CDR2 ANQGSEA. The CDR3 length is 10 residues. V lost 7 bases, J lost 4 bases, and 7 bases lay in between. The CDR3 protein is CSDGSYGYTF. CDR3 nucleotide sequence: TGCAGCGACGGGTCCTATGGCTACACCTTC.